Below, 27 T cell receptor beta chains from the same sample are listed, as sequenced in a study of cytomegalovirus exposure and HLA in healthy donors. PCR employed 60 Vbeta and 13 Jbeta primers. Here immunoSEQ multiplex PCR was the method, and the copy in TCRdb shows in-frame clones only, minus some. The table has approximately 180,000 clones, under 90% seen once. Source material: PBMCs. These receptors originate from a man aged 30 to 39 in good health and CMV-seropositive.

The rearrangement links TRBV6-1 to TRBJ2-7; weak D call: TRBD2 (6 bases). Germline CDR1 MNHNS, CDR2 SASEGT. This CDR3 region has 14 residues. V was pared by 1 base and J by 11 bases, with 18 bases between. The CDR3 DNA is TGTGCCAGCAGTGAAGAATTGACTAGTTTTGGGGAGTACTTC. Translating it yields CASSEELTSFGEYF.

The chain combines TRBV5-1 with TRBJ2-7, with D maybe TRBD1 (6 bases). Looked up from germline, CDR1 is SGHRS and CDR2 is YFSETQ. The CDR3 has 16 residues. V lost 4 bases, J lost 2 bases, and 19 bases lay in between. The CDR3 loop is CASSPTSGTSAYEQYF. For the CDR3, the DNA is TGCGCCAGCAGCCCCACCTCCGGGACATCCGCCTACGAGCAGTACTTC.

The chain combines TRBV4-1 with TRBJ2-1; 12 nucleotides align to TRBD1. Germline V gene data show CDR1 as MGHRA and CDR2 as YSYEKL. The length of the CDR3 is 13 residues. V was pared by 7 bases and J by 8 bases, with 3 bases of the junction left unmatched. The CDR3 DNA sequence: TGCGCCAGCACGGGACAGGGGGCCGATGAGCAGTTCTTC. This gives the protein CASTGQGADEQFF.

This chain's CDR3 is CASSYTGLGANVLTF. The CDR3 DNA sequence: TGTGCCAGCAGTTATACAGGGTTAGGGGCCAACGTCCTGACTTTC. This chain links TRBV6-6 with TRBJ2-6; D might be TRBD1 (6 bases). The CDR3 spans 15 residues. Looked up from germline, CDR1 is MNHNY and CDR2 is SVGAGI (reference sequence). Deletions cut 3 bases from V and 4 bases from J, with 10 bases between.

The chain combines TRBV7-2 with TRBJ2-3; TRBD1 matches at 10 bases. This CDR3 comprises 16 residues. Germline CDR1 SGHTA, CDR2 FQGNSA. J was trimmed by 4 bases and V by 4 bases; bases with no gene match: 8. This chain's CDR3 is CASSSRQGAQSDTQYF. The CDR3, as DNA: TGTGCCAGCAGCTCCCGACAGGGGGCGCAGTCAGATACGCAGTATTTT.

This clone was counted between two and nine times. This chain joins TRBV6-6 and TRBJ1-2; TRBD1 is a possible D gene (5 bases). Germline V gene data show CDR1 as MNHNY and CDR2 as SVGAGI (reference sequence). The ends were cut back, 5 bases at V and 8 bases at J, with 12 bases in the middle. The CDR3 is 12 residues long. The CDR3 DNA reads TGTGCCAGCAGTCAGGGCTCCTGGGGCTACACCTTC. The encoded protein is CASSQGSWGYTF.

The sample holds a few counts of this clone. The chain employs TRBV6-5 and TRBJ2-3, with TRBD2 as a possible D gene (7 bases). V lost 7 bases and J 8 bases, leaving 19 bases between the germline ends. Germline V gene sequence: CDR1 MNHEY, CDR2 SVGAGI. CDR3 length: 14 residues. CDR3 nucleotides: TGTGCCAGCACCCCAGGAGGGGGGGCACTTACGCAGTATTTT. Translated: CASTPGGGALTQYF.

The chain carries TRBV18 and TRBJ1-5; D remains ambiguous. The CDR3 length is 13 residues. Trimming removed 3 bases from V and 4 bases from J, with 7 bases in between. Per the germline V gene, CDR1 is KGHSH and CDR2 is LQKENI. This CDR3 reads CASSPEANQPQHF. For the CDR3, the DNA is TGTGCCAGCTCACCTGAGGCAAATCAGCCCCAGCATTTT.

The J gene is TRBJ1-4, the V gene TRBV5-6; D is ambiguous. Germline CDR1 is SGHDT and CDR2 is YYEEEE. V was cut by 2 bases and J by 7 bases, with 6 bases left in between. This CDR3 is built from 12 residues. The CDR3 loop reads CASSLAGEKLFF. CDR3 nucleotides: TGTGCCAGCAGCTTAGCTGGTGAAAAACTGTTTTTT.

This rearrangement joins TRBV4-1 to TRBJ2-1, with 11 bases that match TRBD1. The CDR3 consists of 11 residues. Germline V gene sequence: CDR1 MGHRA, CDR2 YSYEKL. Trimming cost V 6 bases and J 15 bases; bases outside gene matches: 4. CDR3 in amino acids: CASSRTGGRFF. CDR3 sequence (DNA): TGCGCCAGCAGTAGGACAGGGGGCAGGTTCTTC.

The chain combines TRBV2 with TRBJ1-5, with a weak D call TRBD1 (5 bases). The germline V gene has CDR1 SNHLY and CDR2 FYNNEI. The CDR3 covers 15 residues. The germline V and J ends were trimmed by 3 bases and 0 bases, with 9 bases remaining between them. CDR3: CASSDDSHSNQPQHF. CDR3 DNA: TGTGCCAGCAGTGATGACAGCCATAGCAATCAGCCCCAGCATTTT.

The genes are TRBV9 and TRBJ1-2, with no clear D. V lost 0 bases and J 4 bases, leaving 16 bases between the germline ends. Germline CDR1 SGDLS, CDR2 YYNGEE. This CDR3 region has 16 residues. The CDR3 loop reads CASSVDPARGIYGYTF. In nucleotides, the CDR3 is TGTGCCAGCAGCGTAGATCCTGCCAGAGGCATCTATGGCTACACCTTC.

The rearrangement uses TRBV5-1 and TRBJ2-1; 11 bases fit TRBD2. V was pared by 4 bases and J by 9 bases, with 9 bases of the junction left unmatched. The CDR3 covers 15 residues. Germline assignment: CDR1 SGHRS and CDR2 YFSETQ. CDR3 residues: CASSGGTSGPGEQFF. CDR3 DNA sequence: TGCGCCAGCAGCGGCGGGACTAGCGGCCCGGGTGAGCAGTTCTTC. Based on the CDR3 plus reference TRBV5-1 and TRBJ2-1, the full variable domain is KAGVTQTPRYLIKTRGQQVTLSCSPISGHRSVSWYQQTPGQGLQFLFEYFSETQRNKGNFPGRFSGRQFSNSRSEMNVSTLELGDSALYLCASSGGTSGPGEQFFGPGTRLTVL.

This chain joins TRBV30 and TRBJ2-1; the match to TRBD2 covers 8 bases. After removal of 3 bases from V and 6 bases from J, the junction contained 7 bases not matched to a gene. The CDR3 is 14 residues long. CDR1 and CDR2 from the germline V gene are GTSNPN and SVGIG (reference sequence). CDR3 protein: CAWRVGRAGNEQFF. CDR3 DNA: TGTGCCTGGAGGGTCGGGAGGGCCGGCAATGAGCAGTTCTTC.

The chain links TRBV6-5 to TRBJ2-1; 9 positions match TRBD2. The junction had 8 bases not matched to a gene; V was cut back by 6 bases and J by 5 bases. The CDR3 has 15 residues. The germline gives CDR1 MNHEY, CDR2 SVGAGI. CDR3 sequence: CASRESGGINNEQFF. Here the CDR3 DNA reads TGTGCCAGCAGGGAAAGCGGGGGGATTAACAATGAGCAGTTCTTC.

The chain is built from TRBV7-2 and TRBJ2-1; TRBD2 might be the D (6 bases). Germline assignment: CDR1 SGHTA and CDR2 FQGNSA. CDR3 size: 14 residues. Trimming took off 1 base at V and 8 bases at J, with 12 bases between the two ends. CDR3 nucleotide sequence: TGTGCCAGCAGCTTAGATAGTACTAGCTATGAGCAGTTCTTC. As protein: CASSLDSTSYEQFF.

V usage is TRBV7-2 and J usage is TRBJ1-1; 9 nucleotides line up with TRBD1. CDR3 length: 13 amino acids. Germline CDR1 is SGHTA and CDR2 is FQGNSA. V gave up 1 base and J gave up 6 bases; unmatched junction bases: 0. The CDR3 is CASSLGDRAEAFF. The CDR3 DNA follows: TGTGCCAGCAGCTTAGGGGACAGGGCTGAAGCTTTCTTT.

The chain links TRBV5-1 to TRBJ2-5; 9 positions agree with TRBD1. The DNA end lines up better with TRBJ2-7; the J call may be wrong. This CDR3 region has 15 residues. Germline CDR1 SGHRS, CDR2 YFSETQ. The CDR3 DNA reads TGCGCCAGCAGCCTCGGGACAGGGATTATCTACGAGCAGTACTTC. This encodes CASSLGTGIIYEQYF.

The V call is TRBV6-6, the J call TRBJ2-2; 9 positions match TRBD1. CDR3 length: 15 amino acids. Germline trimming cut 1 base from V and 7 bases from J; bases unmatched to any gene: 4. CDR1 is MNHNY, CDR2 SVGAGI, per germline (reference sequence). The CDR3 is CASSYLGQGGGELFF. For the CDR3, the DNA is TGTGCCAGCAGTTACTTGGGACAGGGCGGCGGGGAGCTGTTTTTT.

This chain joins TRBV9 and TRBJ1-2, with D possibly being TRBD1 (6 bases). Germline V gene lookup returns CDR1 SGDLS and CDR2 YYNGEE. The V gene lost 3 bases and the J gene lost 4 bases, with 16 bases spanning the gap. The CDR3 length is 15 residues. The CDR3 DNA is TGTGCCAGCAGCGCCTATGAGGGGGTAATCTATGGCTACACCTTC. Its protein is CASSAYEGVIYGYTF.

This rearrangement joins TRBV7-6 to TRBJ2-2, with 7 bases identical to TRBD1. The trim removed 5 bases at V and 5 bases at J, leaving 5 bases unmatched. The length of the CDR3 is 14 residues. The V gene's germline CDR1 is SGHVS and CDR2 FNYEAQ. CDR3 amino acids: CASSADRDTGELFF. The CDR3 region has the DNA TGTGCCAGCAGCGCCGACAGGGATACCGGGGAGCTGTTTTTT.

This sequence joins TRBV5-1 and TRBJ2-3; 14 bases are shared with TRBD2. Losses at the gene ends were 3 bases for V and 3 bases for J; bases not matched to a gene: 9. The CDR3 has 18 residues. Germline-derived CDR1 and CDR2 are SGHRS and YFSETQ. CDR3 loop: CASSSGLAGVGGTDTQYF. DNA for the CDR3: TGCGCCAGCAGCTCGGGACTAGCGGGAGTGGGGGGAACAGATACGCAGTATTTT.

The gene calls are TRBV7-3 and TRBJ2-7; TRBD1 agrees at 9 bases. From germline, CDR1 is SGHTA and CDR2 FQGTGA. This CDR3 is 13 amino acids long. Unmatched junction bases numbered 4, after V lost 5 bases and J lost 5 bases. The CDR3 DNA is TGTGCCAGCAGCCTGGGACAGGGAAACGAGCAGTACTTC. Translation gives CASSLGQGNEQYF.

This chain joins TRBV4-2 and TRBJ1-2; D remains ambiguous. The germline CDR1 and CDR2 sequences are LGHNA and YNFKEQ. CDR3 length: 11 amino acids. V was pared by 4 bases and J by 3 bases, with 3 bases between. CDR3 sequence: CASSLDYGYTF. The CDR3 DNA reads TGTGCCAGCAGCCTAGACTATGGCTACACCTTC.

The V and J genes are TRBV5-1 and TRBJ1-5, with D possibly being TRBD1 (5 bases). Germline V gene sequence: CDR1 SGHRS, CDR2 YFSETQ. This CDR3 comprises 13 residues. The V gene lost 2 bases and the J gene lost 7 bases, with 10 bases spanning the gap. The CDR3 loop is CASSFGGAQPQHF. CDR3 DNA sequence: TGCGCCAGCAGCTTCGGAGGGGCCCAGCCCCAGCATTTT. The variable domain in full, with the rest retrieved from reference TRBV5-1 and TRBJ1-5, is KAGVTQTPRYLIKTRGQQVTLSCSPISGHRSVSWYQQTPGQGLQFLFEYFSETQRNKGNFPGRFSGRQFSNSRSEMNVSTLELGDSALYLCASSFGGAQPQHFGDGTRLSIL.

The V call is TRBV6-1, the J call TRBJ1-2; TRBD1 is a possible D gene (5 bases). Germline CDR1 reads MNHNS; CDR2 reads SASEGT. This CDR3 has 14 residues. Trimming shortened V by 3 bases and J by 5 bases, and 13 bases separated the two germline ends. The CDR3 sequence: CASSDAAGPYGYTF. The DNA for the CDR3 is TGTGCCAGCAGTGACGCGGCAGGGCCTTATGGCTACACCTTC.

This clone was detected a few times. The chain joins TRBV5-4 to TRBJ2-7, with D unresolved. Trimming cost V 0 bases and J 2 bases, with 12 bases left between them. The CDR3 length is 15 residues. Germline lookup yields CDR1 SGHNT and CDR2 YYREEE (reference sequence). The CDR3 DNA is TGTGCCAGCAGCTTGGCCGTGGGCCAGACCTACGAGCAGTACTTC. Translating it yields CASSLAVGQTYEQYF.